This T cell receptor beta chain was obtained from a study of CD8 T cells in Susac syndrome. Reverse transcription of roughly 0.5 to 1 ug RNA used random hexamers. Using its own MiXCR run on the immunoSEQ multiplex PCR reads, TCRdb lists one record per CDR3 protein. The sample consists of around 150,000 distinct CDR3 sequences, around 96% of them appearing once. This clonotype was picked up one time. In germline, CDR1 is SGDLS, CDR2 YYNGEE. The V end was cut by 4 bases, the J end by 1 base, with 21 bases between. This CDR3 contains 19 residues. The TCR sequence derives from a human donor in good health. V is TRBV9 and J is TRBJ2-6; a weak D match, TRBD1 (6 bases). The specimen sequenced was CD4+ T cells from PBMCs. The CDR3 DNA follows: TGTGCCAGCAGCCCAGAGCCAATAAGACAGGCTTCTGGGGCCAACGTCCTGACTTTC. This gives the protein CASSPEPIRQASGANVLTF.